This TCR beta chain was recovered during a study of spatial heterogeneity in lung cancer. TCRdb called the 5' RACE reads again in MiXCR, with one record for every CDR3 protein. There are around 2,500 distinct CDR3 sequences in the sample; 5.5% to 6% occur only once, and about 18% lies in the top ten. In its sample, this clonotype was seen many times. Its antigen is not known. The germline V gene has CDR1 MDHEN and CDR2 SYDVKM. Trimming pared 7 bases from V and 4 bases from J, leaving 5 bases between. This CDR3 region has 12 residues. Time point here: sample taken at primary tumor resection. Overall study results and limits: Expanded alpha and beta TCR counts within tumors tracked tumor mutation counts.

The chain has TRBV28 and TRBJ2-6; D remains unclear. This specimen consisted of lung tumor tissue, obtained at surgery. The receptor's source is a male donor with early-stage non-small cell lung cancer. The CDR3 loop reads CASKEGANVLTF. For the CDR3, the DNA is TGTGCCAGCAAGGAGGGGGCCAACGTCCTGACTTTC.